This T cell receptor (beta chain) derives from a study of cytomegalovirus exposure and HLA in healthy donors (dated by TCRdb to 2015 to 2018). Regarding the research as a whole: An earlier analysis of about 530 of the donors reported over 250 Gb of sequence data and 117 million unique TCR beta sequences obtained from roughly 170 million T cells. Class I and class II HLA loci were covered by the typing at four-digit resolution. Rather than using new phenotypic data, the later analysis identified candidate immune exposures from TCR beta sequences and from how often those sequences occurred across donors. Among 398 genotyped donors of the cohort, an average of approximately 240,000 unique TCR beta nucleotide sequences was sequenced per donor, of which approximately 18% were non-productive. Every repertoire in the discovery cohort had been generated on one and the same sequencing platform. The aim of the study was to test whether cataloging public T cell receptors could identify signatures of past pathogen exposure. An earlier analysis of 500 to 750 of the donors applied high-throughput TCR beta sequencing to assess whether each TCR beta V gene segment acted as functional or pseudogenic. About five DR-DQ haplotypes were treated as single units for association and clustering because of strong linkage in the cohort. A later genetic analysis took genome-wide SNP genotypes for about 55% of the roughly 670 donors and used that subset as a discovery cohort. An early release that covered more than 550 HLA-typed donors contained about 300 gigabases of sequencing data and tens of millions of unique TCR sequences. The T cell repertoires of under 700 subjects were profiled by immunosequencing and related to cytomegalovirus serostatus. The genetic ancestry cluster associated with self-reported Caucasian donors included roughly 84% of the 398 genotyped donors. Besides the first cohort of roughly 700 subjects, a separate validation cohort made up of roughly 120 different subjects was used. Donor age, sex, ethnicity and CMV serostatus were compiled alongside the repertoire data. The number of typed donors differed by locus: 629-630 for A, B, C, DRB1 and DQB1; approximately 530 for DQA1; 606 for DPA1; and about 450 for DPB1. A later analysis re-analyzed previously published TCR beta repertoires from roughly 690 donors and added high-resolution HLA genotyping to study TCR occurrence patterns. To predict cytomegalovirus infection status, the study combined high-throughput TCR immunosequencing, statistical association of individual TCRs with disease status, and machine learning.

The protocol used for the library was the immunoSEQ multiplex PCR assay. For the multiplex PCR, a mixture combining 60 forward primers for TCR Vbeta segments and 13 reverse primers for TCR Jbeta segments was used. Amplification of the CDR3 region of rearranged TCR beta genes was performed with a multiplex PCR assay on genomic DNA. Amplified TCR beta libraries were sequenced as 87-base-pair reads on the Illumina HiSeq System. On the authors' methods: A later analysis counted tens of millions of unique TCR beta chains across the 600 to 850 repertoires, and around 9.9 million of these chains were shared by at least two donors. Raw reads were error-corrected and collapsed into unique sequences by a nearest-neighbor algorithm in which closely related sequences were merged to remove PCR and sequencing errors. Alignment of CDR3 sequences to IMGT reference sequences was used to assign V, D and J gene segments. For a sequence to be retained, a match of at least six nucleotides to both a V gene segment and a J gene segment was required. Rearrangements were called productive when the CDR3 lacked stop codons and stayed in frame with V and J; all others were non-productive. CDR3 was defined by IMGT convention, running from the second conserved V-encoded cysteine to the conserved J-encoded phenylalanine. The earlier analysis of approximately 590 of the donors excluded any sequence lacking an unambiguous match to a single V gene segment. An earlier analysis of 500 to 600 of the donors classified V segments as functional when productive rearrangements were above 56.7% and as segregating when the standard deviation between donors was above 5%. A statistical classification framework was developed to diagnose cytomegalovirus status using the catalog of TCR beta chain sequences. A later analysis assigned V and J genes by comparing TCR nucleotide sequences with IMGT/GENE-DB human TR gene sequences. A later analysis assigned CDR3 sequences and most-parsimonious VDJ recombination scenarios with the TCRdist pipeline. In a later analysis, each TCR beta chain was defined by its CDR3 amino acid sequence together with its V-gene family, and reads without a unique V-gene family were excluded. A later analysis removed nearly 600 highly shared, low-generation-probability nucleotide sequences to deal with suspected cross-contamination and a sequencing artifact. In a later analysis, a clonal expansion index for each public chain was calculated from normalized within-repertoire ranks of inferred template counts. In a later analysis, generation probabilities were computed with a VDJ recombination model fitted to out-of-frame rearrangements, and the resulting probabilities were checked against IGoR. A later analysis scored TCR-TCR, TCR-HLA and TCR-CMV co-occurrence with hypergeometric tests, applying a repertoire-size bias correction to TCR pairs. To estimate false discovery rates, a later analysis permuted the HLA or CMV assignments 20 times. In a later analysis, co-occurring TCRs were grouped using DBSCAN, with TCRdist sequence similarity added in when clustering inside HLA-allele-positive subsets. Co-occurrence clustering excluded repertoires with fewer than 30,000 or more than 120,000 public chains, plus five with anomalous nucleotide sharing. The table was pulled from immuneACCESS by TCRdb, which kept in-frame rearrangements only. Such tables lose some clones; where checked, under half of the loss comes from unresolved V genes, and the rest has no known cause. From that table come the V and J calls and clone size; the DNA was used to work out D and trimming. The table for this sample lists 150,000 to 200,000 clones; roughly 75% of them were counted only once. 1.9% of the sample lies in the top ten.

V lost 3 bases and J lost 4 bases, and the count of bases not matched to a germline gene is 6. Taken from cysteine to phenylalanine, the CDR3 has 14 residues. Of the read, only the CDR3 DNA is kept; its 42 bases are in frame from base 1. The germline V gene yields SGDLS for CDR1 and YYNGEE for CDR2. The cohort comprised hundreds of healthy bone marrow donors. Cohort members were all nominally healthy when sampled, although unrecorded immune exposures were likely present. The donor was CMV seronegative and belonged to the group of roughly 330 seronegative cohort members. A peripheral blood sample was provided by each donor, and peripheral blood mononuclear cells were used for TCR beta sequencing. Genomic DNA extraction from the blood cell samples was performed with the Qiagen DNeasy Blood Extraction Kit. Regarding this clone: Its recognized antigen is unknown. Base qualities are not at hand, and no much larger clone is one base apart.

General conclusions and limits of the study: The authors suggested that the approach could potentially be generalized to other disease states and immunological phenotypes. At a false discovery rate of 0.05, a later analysis linked 15,000 to 20,000 TCR beta sequences to specific HLA alleles. A total of fewer than 200 TCR beta chains were listed by the study as associated with cytomegalovirus. According to a later genetic analysis, donors in an Asian-associated ancestry cluster had fewer N-insertions in productive TCRs than the approximately 700-donor mean. In a later analysis, HLA-associated TCR beta chains showed more clonal expansion and lower generation probabilities than non-associated chains that were equally common. A cluster of highly shared sequence variants was judged likely to represent a technical artifact of the sequencing pipeline. The classifier was reported to diagnose cytomegalovirus status with high specificity and sensitivity in both the original and validation cohorts. According to a later analysis, TCR association rates differed among HLA loci, with DRB1 alleles showing the most associated TCRs and HLA-C alleles showing the fewest. In this cohort, only TCR beta chains were sequenced, and detectable features were limited by the absence of alpha or paired-chain data. A few of the identified cytomegalovirus-associated TCR beta chains were confirmed in vitro to be specific for cytomegalovirus antigens. According to a later analysis, parvovirus B19, influenza, CMV and Epstein-Barr virus appeared linked to several top co-occurrence clusters. V-gene and J-gene trimming of TCR beta chains was associated with a missense DCLRE1C variant in a later genetic analysis, and the association was replicated in an independent cohort. The earlier analysis of approximately 560 of the donors excluded over 15 rarely observed V segments, including chromosome 9 orphons, because counts were too low. A later analysis found that most CMV-associated TCR beta chains appeared HLA-restricted, with HLA associations seemingly driven largely by CMV exposure. HLA typing was unavailable for some donors at each locus, so association tests used only the typed subset. Strong co-occurrence of HLA alleles, especially DR and DQ, made assigning TCR associations to individual alleles difficult. In an earlier analysis of approximately 590 of the donors, most TCR beta V segments were observed in productive rearrangements about 90% or about 30% of the time, broadly matching IMGT annotations. A further reported finding was that TCR beta sequences accurately predicted the HLA-A and HLA-B alleles for most subjects in the first cohort. Linkage disequilibrium might explain the correlated functional status among segregating V segments, but an unknown experimental factor could not be excluded. Immune exposure information for the cohort was limited to CMV serostatus. While some public TCRs were present in many individuals, most TCR sequences turned up only very rarely across donors. Presence/absence analyses assumed roughly uniform sequencing depth across donors, an assumption that may not hold. The 87-base-pair reads could not distinguish some IMGT-functional V segments, including TRBV6-2 and TRBV6-3, so those segments were excluded.

The source material was PBMCs. The sequence links TRBV9 to TRBJ1-1; TRBD1 aligns with 7 central bases. This receptor was obtained from a woman aged 25 to 45 in good health and CMV-seronegative. The CDR3 protein sequence reads: CASSATGRGTEAFF. The bases read TGTGCCAGCAGCGCGACAGGGAGAGGCACTGAAGCTTTCTTT.